These T cell receptor beta chains were read from a single sample in a study of vaccination and CD4 T cells after COVID-19. TCRdb passed the PCR reads through MiXCR, listing each CDR3 protein once. The repertoire includes 25,000 to 30,000 distinct CDR3 sequences, 62% of them detected once, and around 16% sits in the top ten. Which antigens these TCRs recognize remains unknown. Specimen: CD4+ T cells from blood, cultured in vitro, collected after SARS-CoV-2 vaccination. The receptors originated from a human donor who received a COVID-19 vaccine. The conserved cysteine and the conserved F or W are not part of the CDR3 here. A D gene is named only where the DNA matches it firmly.

V gene | D gene | CDR3 protein
TRBV19 | TRBD1 | ASSPTGAGGYT
TRBV2 | TRBD1 | ASSMGAGGNSPLH
TRBV19 | . | ATRVRGGNYNSPLH
TRBV20-1 | TRBD1 | SASHDRGTRYGYT
TRBV6-5 | . | ASSYSPESTDTQY
TRBV20-1 | TRBD2 | SAREGGSYEQY
TRBV12-3/TRBV12-4 | . | ASSLSGRVKDGYT
TRBV20-1 | . | SALRQGVNEQY
TRBV2 | TRBD2 | ASSTSGARTDTQY
TRBV18 | . | ASSPEAKISTDTQY
TRBV6-1 | . | ASSADSLSGPQH
TRBV7-8 | . | ASSLDGLMNTEAF
TRBV6-1 | TRBD1 | ASSIQGMNTEAF
TRBV12-3/TRBV12-4 | TRBD2 | ASTPSGGETDTQY
TRBV12-5 | TRBD2 | ASGSGTSWSSYEQY
TRBV11-3 | TRBD1 | ASSLRQGLSYNEQF